These 20 T cell receptor beta chains share one sample of origin, sequenced in a study of identical twins. TCRdb reanalysed the 5' RACE reads using MiXCR and keeps one entry per CDR3 protein. The sample lists 450,000 or so distinct CDR3 sequences, more than 13% seen once, with around 0.48% in the top ten. The same data also went into a second study, on yellow fever vaccine responses in identical twins.

The sequenced sample was CD4+ T cells sorted from blood. These receptors came from a woman aged 18-29 years in good health.

The table lists this clonotype with many counts. Germline and junction disagree at one end, which may indicate a read error. The chain's CDR3 is CASSRGQGQETQYF. The CDR3 nucleotides read TGTGCCAGCAGCCGGGGACAGGGCCAGGAGACCCAGTACTTC. J is TRBJ2-5 and V is TRBV5-1, with 9 positions matching TRBD1. The CDR3 spans 14 residues. Germline V gene data show CDR1 as SGHRS and CDR2 as YFSETQ.

This clonotype was counted many times. This chain joins TRBV29-1 and TRBJ2-1; 7 bases map to TRBD1. The CDR3 runs to 14 residues. The V gene end was trimmed by 6 bases and the J gene end by 6 bases; junction bases not matched to a gene: 11. Looked up from germline, CDR1 is SQVTM and CDR2 is ANQGSEA. The CDR3 sequence: CSVKGATFSNEQFF. The CDR3 DNA is TGCAGCGTCAAGGGGGCTACATTTTCCAATGAGCAGTTCTTC.

This rearrangement joins TRBV10-2 to TRBJ2-2; D remains ambiguous. The V end was cut by 4 bases, the J end by 6 bases, with 12 bases between. CDR3 size: 14 residues. CDR1 and CDR2 from the germline V gene are WSHSY and SAAADI. As DNA, the CDR3 is TGCGCCAGCAGTGTACTTTCGGCGGCCGGGGAGCTGTTTTTT. This gives the protein CASSVLSAAGELFF.

The chain uses TRBV6-5 and TRBJ2-1; 7 bases map to TRBD1. Trimming cost V 0 bases and J 3 bases; bases outside gene matches: 2. The CDR3 sequence is 15 residues long. Germline-derived CDR1 and CDR2 are MNHEY and SVGAGI. The CDR3 nucleotides are TGTGCCAGCAGTTACTCGGGACAGTTCTACAATGAGCAGTTCTTC. Amino acids: CASSYSGQFYNEQFF.

V gene TRBV11-3 combines with J gene TRBJ2-5; D is uncertain. CDR1 SGHNT and CDR2 YENEEA come from the germline V gene. This CDR3 has 13 residues. V was trimmed by 5 bases and J by 3 bases, leaving 10 bases between them. For the CDR3, the DNA is TGTGCCAGCAGCCCAAGCTACGAAGAGACCCAGTACTTC. Residues: CASSPSYEETQYF.

The genes are TRBV7-2 and TRBJ2-3, with D hard to call. Germline CDR1 reads SGHTA; CDR2 reads FQGNSA. Trimming removed 5 bases from V and 5 bases from J, with 2 bases in between. This CDR3 has 10 residues. The CDR3 sequence: CASSRDTQYF. The CDR3, as DNA: TGTGCCAGCAGCCGAGATACGCAGTATTTT.

This clonotype has just a few counts. This CDR3 is CAIRDRGNTEAFF. The CDR3 nucleotides are TGTGCCATCAGGGACAGGGGTAACACTGAAGCTTTCTTT. This rearrangement joins TRBV10-3 to TRBJ1-1, with TRBD1 matching 9 bases. The trim removed 6 bases at V and 2 bases at J, leaving 1 base unmatched. The CDR3 loop spans 13 amino acids. In germline, CDR1 is ENHRY, CDR2 SYGVKD.

This chain joins TRBV12-3 or TRBV12-4 and TRBJ2-7; the match to TRBD1 covers 8 bases. The CDR3 is 12 amino acids. With 4 bases clipped from V and 6 bases from J, the junction kept 2 bases outside the gene matches. CDR3 DNA sequence: TGTGCCAGCAGTTCACAGGGGGGCGAGCAGTACTTC. The encoded protein is CASSSQGGEQYF.

The V call is TRBV12-3 or TRBV12-4, the J call TRBJ2-1; the match to TRBD2 covers 7 bases. Unmatched junction bases numbered 3, after V lost 2 bases and J lost 8 bases. This CDR3 region has 13 residues. CDR3 sequence: CASSLRGVDEQFF. The CDR3 coding sequence is TGTGCCAGCAGTTTACGGGGGGTTGATGAGCAGTTCTTC.

The chain employs TRBV7-8 and TRBJ1-4; TRBD1 matches at 11 bases. The germline gives CDR1 SGHVS, CDR2 FQNEAQ. The J segment lost 6 bases and the V segment lost 4 bases, leaving 1 base of the junction unmatched. The CDR3 contains 14 residues. The CDR3 loop is CASSWTGGDEKLFF. DNA for the CDR3: TGTGCCAGCAGCTGGACAGGGGGCGATGAAAAACTGTTTTTT.

There are a few counts of this clonotype. The chain carries TRBV5-5 and TRBJ2-1, with 7 bases matching TRBD1. The CDR3 contains 15 residues. J gave up 3 bases and V 2 bases, and 5 bases lay outside the gene matches. The germline gives CDR1 SGHKS, CDR2 YYEKEE (reference sequence). The CDR3 nucleotides are TGTGCCAGCAGCTTACAGGGGACAGACTACAATGAGCAGTTCTTC. It specifies CASSLQGTDYNEQFF.

This clonotype was seen a handful of times. The rearrangement links TRBV28 to TRBJ2-1; TRBD2 matches 9 bases. Unmatched junction bases numbered 12, after V lost 2 bases and J lost 7 bases. Germline V lookup: CDR1 MDHEN, CDR2 SYDVKM. The CDR3 runs 17 residues. CDR3 region: CASSLKRWAGGKNEQFF. The CDR3, as DNA: TGTGCCAGCAGTTTAAAACGGTGGGCGGGAGGGAAGAATGAGCAGTTCTTC.

The V gene is TRBV9, the J gene TRBJ2-1; 9 bases align to TRBD2. Germline V gives CDR1 SGDLS, CDR2 YYNGEE. Unmatched junction bases numbered 4, after V lost 3 bases and J lost 0 bases. The CDR3 runs to 16 residues. In nucleotides, the CDR3 is TGTGCCAGCAGCGGTAGCGGGAGATCCTCCTACAATGAGCAGTTCTTC. Translation gives CASSGSGRSSYNEQFF.

This clonotype has just a few counts. The chain recombines TRBV4-2 with TRBJ2-3; TRBD2 aligns across 14 bases. The CDR3 is 19 residues long. Germline V gene data show CDR1 as LGHNA and CDR2 as YNFKEQ. The J segment lost 0 bases and the V segment lost 4 bases, leaving 9 bases of the junction unmatched. CDR3 in amino acids: CASSPAGLAGGLSTDTQYF. The CDR3 nucleotides read TGTGCCAGCAGCCCGGCAGGACTAGCGGGGGGCCTTAGCACAGATACGCAGTATTTT.

This clonotype showed up just a few times. The junction does not match germline at one end; this may be a read error. The rearrangement links TRBV9 to TRBJ2-3; 9 positions match TRBD1. Germline-derived CDR1 and CDR2 are SGDLS and YYNGEE. CDR3 length: 12 amino acids. CDR3 sequence reads: CASSSRDREVLF. As DNA, the CDR3 is TGTGCCAGCAGCTCCCGGGACAGGGAGGTACTTTTT.

The chain carries TRBV11-2 and TRBJ2-4, with D perhaps assigned TRBD1 or TRBD2 (7 bases each). Trimming stripped 2 bases from V and 2 bases from J, with 22 bases between. CDR1 SGHAT and CDR2 FQNNGV come from the germline V gene. The CDR3 is 19 residues long. This CDR3 is CASSLSGGRGGLSKNIQYF. The CDR3 DNA reads as TGTGCCAGCAGCTTAAGTGGGGGCAGGGGGGGTCTTTCCAAAAACATTCAGTACTTC.

The genes are TRBV3-1 and TRBJ2-1, with D possibly TRBD2 on 5 matching bases. CDR1 and CDR2 from the germline V gene are LGHDT and YNNKEL (reference sequence). The ends were cut back, 2 bases at V and 4 bases at J, with 12 bases in the middle. The CDR3 spans 15 residues. The DNA of the CDR3 is TGTGCCAGCAGCCAACACCCGGGGAGTTACAATGAGCAGTTCTTC. It specifies CASSQHPGSYNEQFF.

The chain couples TRBV20-1 to TRBJ2-5; D uncertain. This CDR3 contains 14 residues. Germline V gives CDR1 DFQATT, CDR2 SNEGSKA (reference sequence). Trimming took 6 bases from V and 1 from J, leaving 15 bases between them. This CDR3 is CSASPWLGQETQYF. CDR3 nucleotides: TGCAGTGCCAGCCCCTGGCTAGGCCAAGAGACCCAGTACTTC.

A few counts support this clonotype. V gene TRBV20-1 combines with J gene TRBJ2-2; D gene unclear. Germline V gives CDR1 DFQATT, CDR2 SNEGSKA (reference sequence). The CDR3 totals 12 residues. Trimming stripped 6 bases from V and 1 base from J, with 6 bases between. In DNA, the CDR3 is TGCAGTGCGAGGCTGAACACCGGGGAGCTGTTTTTT. Amino acids: CSARLNTGELFF.

On this clonotype: The DNA is left out, because the CDR3 cannot be placed on it with certainty; the CDR3 is given as TCRdb lists it. V is TRBV27 and J is TRBJ2-3; the table assigns TRBD1, which was not confirmed against the DNA. Germline V gene sequence: CDR1 MNHEY, CDR2 SMNVEV (reference sequence). The CDR3 has 16 amino acids, counting both end residues. CDR3 sequence: CASSLERDRAADTQYF.